The source of this T cell receptor (beta chain) is a study of T-cell reconstitution after alpha-beta-depleted transplantation in children (dated by TCRdb to 2016 to 2017). For the wider study: The study quantitatively tracked T-cell immune reconstitution after TCRalphabeta/CD19-depleted allogeneic hematopoietic cell transplantation in children using TCR repertoire profiling.

Notes on this clonotype: It lacks a known antigen. Base-call qualities are not available, and no considerably larger clone is one nucleotide away.

The CDR3 runs 14 amino acids, cysteine and phenylalanine included. CDR3 DNA only is kept here, 42 bases in frame from base 1. The V end loses 5 bases and the J end loses 0 bases, and a stretch of 10 bases separates them. Library preparation employed PCR. The data were produced on an Illumina HiSeq 2500. To normalize quantification of the TCRbeta repertoire, the TCR libraries were built with molecular barcoding that relied on unique molecular identifiers. TCRdb cleaned the public reads at Q25 with fastp, built clones with MiXCR and kept in-frame beta chains. Each entry is one CDR3 protein sequence, shown with its most common DNA and genes. For this sample the table gives about 540,000 distinct CDR3 sequences, of which about 18% were detected only once. The ten most abundant clones make up roughly 3.3% of the sample.

This TCR came from a human donor who donated a stem cell graft to a child with acute lymphoblastic leukemia. The rearranged segments are TRBV12-3 or TRBV12-4 and TRBJ1-2, with the D gene not confidently named. The sample in question was PBMCs from the stem cell graft donor, obtained from the stem cell graft. The CDR3: CASSISGSNYGYTF. The DNA is as follows: TGTGCCAGCAGTATCTCGGGCTCTAACTATGGCTACACCTTC.